The 22 T cell receptor beta chains in this list originate from one sample, sequenced in a study of response to subunit inactivated influenza vaccine. A single record per CDR3 protein comes from TCRdb applying MiXCR to the RT-PCR reads. The top ten hold roughly 3% of the sample, which has some 500,000 distinct CDR3 sequences, 15% to 20% seen once. Source: CD4+ T cells sorted from PBMCs, taken around 25 months after vaccination. These receptors all come from a man between 45 and 75 years old who received an inactivated influenza vaccine.

This clonotype has more than one count but fewer than ten. V gene TRBV2 combines with J gene TRBJ1-5; the match to TRBD1 covers 9 bases. The CDR3 is 13 amino acids. With V trimmed by 1 base and J by 15 bases, 7 bases remained unmatched. Germline assignment: CDR1 SNHLY and CDR2 FYNNEI. The CDR3 spells CASSEGQRTGVHF. As DNA, the CDR3 is TGTGCCAGCAGTGAAGGCCAAAGGACAGGGGTGCATTTT.

This clonotype has just a few counts. The chain carries TRBV28 and TRBJ1-6; no clear D gene. The ends were cut back, 5 bases at V and 8 bases at J, with 10 bases in the middle. There are 13 residues in the CDR3. CDR1 and CDR2 from the germline V gene are MDHEN and SYDVKM. The CDR3 DNA reads TGTGCCAGCAGTCGAGACTGGGATTCACCCCTCCACTTT. It is translated as CASSRDWDSPLHF.

This clonotype was counted at least ten times. In DNA form, the CDR3 reads TGTGCCAGCAGCCCAACTCTCACCGGACGGGGCGCGAACACCGGGGAGCTGTTTTTT. Translating it yields CASSPTLTGRGANTGELFF. The chain combines TRBV7-8 with TRBJ2-2; possibly TRBD1 or TRBD2 for D (5 bases each). The CDR3 totals 19 residues. V dropped 5 bases and J dropped 0 bases, with 22 bases sitting between them. Germline V gene data show CDR1 as SGHVS and CDR2 as FQNEAQ.

This clonotype was seen only a few times. The CDR3 nucleotides are TGTGCCATCGGGTCAGCAGGGGTTGGGTTACTGTACTTC. As protein: CAIGSAGVGLLYF. This chain joins TRBV10-3 and TRBJ2-5, with D maybe TRBD1 (6 bases). The germline V and J ends were trimmed by 8 bases and 13 bases, with 23 bases remaining between them. Germline V gene lookup returns CDR1 ENHRY and CDR2 SYGVKD. The CDR3 runs to 13 residues.

This clonotype was seen at least ten times. The rearrangement links TRBV4-2 to TRBJ1-6; 7 positions agree with TRBD1. V was pared by 2 bases and J by 7 bases, with 8 bases of the junction left unmatched. Germline V gives CDR1 LGHNA, CDR2 YNFKEQ. The CDR3 extends over 16 amino acids. Written as DNA, the CDR3 is TGTGCCAGCAGCCAAACCCTCGGGACAGCAAATTCACCCCTCCACTTT. This codes for CASSQTLGTANSPLHF.

The rearrangement uses TRBV12-3 or TRBV12-4 and TRBJ2-5; maybe TRBD1 (6 bases). V was cut by 5 bases and J by 1 base, with 14 bases left in between. The CDR3 is made up of 15 amino acids. The CDR3 region has the DNA TGTGCCAGCAGTCCCCAGACAGGCGTCCAAGAGACCCAGTACTTC. Translated: CASSPQTGVQETQYF.

The rearrangement joins TRBV3-1 to TRBJ2-1, with D possibly matching TRBD1 (6 bases). V lost 0 bases to trimming and J lost 6 bases, with 12 bases between them. Germline lookup yields CDR1 LGHDT and CDR2 YNNKEL (reference sequence). This CDR3 has 15 amino acids. The CDR3 DNA follows: TGTGCCAGCAGCCAAGACAGGGGTGGGTTCAATGAGCAGTTCTTC. Protein sequence: CASSQDRGGFNEQFF.

The J gene is TRBJ2-7, the V gene TRBV6-5; D might be TRBD2 (6 bases). Looked up from germline, CDR1 is MNHEY and CDR2 is SVGAGI. V was cut by 2 bases and J by 5 bases, with 13 bases left in between. The CDR3 loop spans 14 amino acids. The CDR3: CASSYALARDEQYF. As DNA, the CDR3 is TGTGCCAGCAGTTACGCACTAGCTCGGGACGAGCAGTACTTC.

This chain joins TRBV20-1 and TRBJ2-7; 7 nucleotides agree with TRBD1. V shed 5 bases, J shed 2 bases, and the junction held 6 bases outside the gene matches. Germline V gene sequence: CDR1 DFQATT, CDR2 SNEGSKA (reference sequence). CDR3 length equals 13 residues. CDR3 loop: CSAAGQVTYEQYF. The CDR3 nucleotides read TGCAGTGCTGCCGGACAGGTGACCTACGAGCAGTACTTC.

This clonotype has more than one count but fewer than ten. CDR3 loop: CASSLQAGTYEQYF. CDR3 nucleotides: TGTGCCAGCAGCCTGCAAGCGGGGACCTACGAGCAGTACTTC. The V gene is TRBV6-2 or TRBV6-3, the J gene TRBJ2-7; 7 bases line up with TRBD2. The CDR3 loop spans 14 amino acids. Germline CDR1 MNHEY, CDR2 SVGEGT. With 6 bases clipped from V and 2 bases from J, the junction kept 7 bases outside the gene matches.

This clonotype was observed a few times. J is TRBJ2-3 and V is TRBV2, with D perhaps TRBD1 (5 bases). V was shortened by 10 bases and J by 2 bases, with 16 bases between the two germline ends. Germline CDR1 SNHLY, CDR2 FYNNEI. CDR3 length: 14 residues. The CDR3 sequence: CATAQGTSTDTQYF. CDR3 sequence (DNA): TGTGCCACGGCGCAGGGAACATCCACAGATACGCAGTATTTT.

The chain has TRBV20-1 and TRBJ2-3; 9 positions match TRBD2. CDR1 and CDR2 from the germline V gene are DFQATT and SNEGSKA (reference sequence). The CDR3 spans 16 residues. V trimming: 1 base; J trimming: 5 bases; junction bases outside the gene matches: 10. CDR3 sequence reads: CSARVYVAGAVDTQYF. The DNA for the CDR3 is TGCAGTGCTAGAGTATACGTAGCGGGAGCTGTAGATACGCAGTATTTT.

This clonotype has at least ten counts. CDR3 sequence: CSAPGQTNTGELFF. The CDR3 bases are TGCAGTGCGCCGGGACAGACTAACACCGGGGAGCTGTTTTTT. This chain connects TRBV20-1 to TRBJ2-2; TRBD1 agrees at 7 bases. The junction had 6 bases not matched to a gene; V was cut back by 6 bases and J by 2 bases. The CDR3 spans 14 residues. Germline values: CDR1 DFQATT, CDR2 SNEGSKA (reference sequence).

J is TRBJ2-5 and V is TRBV3-1; D ambiguous. V gave up 3 bases and J gave up 7 bases, with 18 bases separating them. Germline V gene data show CDR1 as LGHDT and CDR2 as YNNKEL (reference sequence). The CDR3 runs to 15 residues. CDR3 coding DNA: TGTGCCAGCAGCCAGTCGGGTCCCATCATCGGGACCCAGTACTTC. This codes for CASSQSGPIIGTQYF.

This chain connects TRBV18 to TRBJ2-7; 11 bases match TRBD1. The CDR3 covers 15 residues. CDR1 KGHSH and CDR2 LQKENI come from the germline V gene. V dropped 3 bases and J dropped 6; count of bases not matched to a gene: 7. In nucleotides, the CDR3 is TGTGCCAGCTCACCCGGGACAGGGGGTCGAAGCGAGCAGTACTTC. As protein: CASSPGTGGRSEQYF. The complete variable domain, with remaining parts taken from reference TRBV18 and TRBJ2-7, reads NAGVMQNPRHLVRRRGQEARLRCSPMKGHSHVYWYRQLPEEGLKFMVYLQKENIIDESGMPKERFSAEFPKEGPSILRIQQVVRGDSAAYFCASSPGTGGRSEQYFGPGTRLTVT.

The chain couples TRBV10-3 to TRBJ2-1; 9 bases agree with TRBD2. The germline gives CDR1 ENHRY, CDR2 SYGVKD. There are 14 residues in the CDR3. The V gene end was trimmed by 10 bases and the J gene end by 5 bases; junction bases not matched to a gene: 9. The DNA of the CDR3 is TGTGCCACCACGGGTCTAGCGGGAAACAATGAGCAGTTCTTC. Its protein product is CATTGLAGNNEQFF.

The J gene is TRBJ2-7, the V gene TRBV27, with 10 bases fitting TRBD2. The V and J ends lost 6 bases and 5 bases, in that order; junction bases with no gene match: 7. The CDR3 length is 14 residues. Germline CDR1 reads MNHEY; CDR2 reads SMNVEV (reference sequence). This CDR3 reads CASREGLAADEQYF. The CDR3 DNA follows: TGTGCCAGCAGGGAAGGACTAGCGGCAGACGAGCAGTACTTC.

CDR3 loop: CASSLRTGGEDTQYF. In DNA form, the CDR3 reads TGTGCCAGCAGCTTGAGGACAGGGGGGGAAGATACGCAGTATTTT. V gene TRBV7-6 combines with J gene TRBJ2-3, with 10 bases identical to TRBD1. The V gene end was trimmed by 3 bases and the J gene end by 5 bases; junction bases not matched to a gene: 5. This CDR3 comprises 15 residues. Germline CDR1 and CDR2: SGHVS and FNYEAQ.

This clonotype was seen only a few times. This chain connects TRBV29-1 to TRBJ2-1; D perhaps matches TRBD1 (6 bases). The CDR3 contains 14 residues. CDR1 and CDR2 from the germline V gene are SQVTM and ANQGSEA. Trimming cost V 6 bases and J 7 bases, with 19 bases left between them. CDR3 residues: CSVRSRGEGNEQFF. DNA of the CDR3: TGCAGCGTCCGGAGCAGGGGAGAGGGGAATGAGCAGTTCTTC.

This clonotype has a handful of counts. The chain combines TRBV24-1 with TRBJ1-2; D gene ambiguous. This CDR3 is built from 17 residues. CDR1 is KGHDR, CDR2 SFDVKD, per germline. V gave up 7 bases and J gave up 0 bases, with 20 bases separating them. For the CDR3, the DNA is TGTGCCACCAGGGAAGCCAGGATGCAGCGAGCTAACTATGGCTACACCTTC. Translation gives CATREARMQRANYGYTF.

The chain couples TRBV15 to TRBJ2-1, with D uncertain. This CDR3 region has 11 residues. Germline V gives CDR1 LNHNV, CDR2 YYDKDF (reference sequence). V gave up 0 bases and J gave up 8 bases, with 2 bases separating them. The CDR3 sequence: CATSREDEQFF. DNA for the CDR3: TGTGCCACCAGCAGAGAAGATGAGCAGTTCTTC.

This clonotype was found a few times. This chain connects TRBV24-1 to TRBJ1-1; no clear D gene. CDR1 KGHDR and CDR2 SFDVKD come from the germline V gene. This CDR3 region has 12 residues. V lost 0 bases, J lost 2 bases, and 0 bases lay in between. The CDR3 DNA follows: TGTGCCACCAGTGATTTGAACACTGAAGCTTTCTTT. It yields the protein CATSDLNTEAFF.